The 32 T cell receptor beta chains listed next were all sequenced from one sample in a study of T cell responses to AZD1222 COVID-19 vaccine (dated by TCRdb to the early 2020s). The protocol used for the library was the immunoSEQ multiplex PCR assay. TCRdb carries this immuneACCESS record with in-frame sequences only. Its versions omit some clonotypes, under half of them owing to an unresolved V gene in the studies checked, with the rest unexplained. A total of 150,000 or so clones appear in this sample, around 90% of them only once. 5% to 6.5% of the sample goes to the ten largest clones. The time point label, as the study defines it: about 28 days (+/-7) after the second vaccine dose. Sequencing used peripheral blood, obtained 28 days after the second AZD1222 dose. The origin of the receptors is an adult who received the AZD1222 COVID-19 vaccine.

The chain is built from TRBV29-1 and TRBJ2-7, with 7 bases aligning to TRBD1. V was pared by 7 bases and J by 3 bases, with 18 bases of the junction left unmatched. The germline CDR1 and CDR2 sequences are SQVTM and ANQGSEA. The CDR3 length is 16 residues. This chain's CDR3 is CSAGPIQGSGHYEQYF. Written as DNA, the CDR3 is TGCAGCGCCGGACCAATACAGGGGTCGGGCCACTACGAGCAGTACTTC.

This rearrangement joins TRBV6-5 to TRBJ1-1; 8 bases agree with TRBD1. Germline CDR1 MNHEY, CDR2 SVGAGI. There are 12 residues in the CDR3. J lost 4 bases, V lost 6 bases, and 1 base had no gene match. The CDR3: CASSDRGTEAFF. The CDR3 DNA sequence: TGTGCCAGCAGCGACAGGGGCACTGAAGCTTTCTTT.

CDR3 region: CASSLSGRDETQYF. The DNA of the CDR3 is TGCGCCAGCAGTCTTAGCGGGAGGGACGAGACCCAGTACTTC. This chain links TRBV4-3 with TRBJ2-5; 11 bases line up with TRBD2. CDR3 length equals 14 residues. Looked up from germline, CDR1 is LGHNA and CDR2 is YSLEER. Trimming removed 6 bases from V and 5 bases from J; junction bases left unmatched: 5.

This chain joins TRBV5-4 and TRBJ1-2; possible D gene TRBD1, 6 bases. The V gene's germline CDR1 is SGHNT and CDR2 YYREEE (reference sequence). The CDR3 runs 13 residues. The V end lost 4 bases, the J end lost 2 bases, and 9 bases lay between the germline ends. CDR3 residues: CASSDRRNYGYTF. CDR3 coding DNA: TGTGCCAGCAGCGACAGGAGAAACTATGGCTACACCTTC.

The chain employs TRBV27 and TRBJ2-6; no definite D call. CDR1 and CDR2 (germline): MNHEY, SMNVEV (reference sequence). V was shortened by 0 bases and J by 4 bases, with 13 bases between the two germline ends. The CDR3 extends over 17 amino acids. DNA for the CDR3: TGTGCCAGCAGTTTATCTCGGCGGCCTGGGGGGGCCAACGTCCTGACTTTC. Translation: CASSLSRRPGGANVLTF.

The gene calls are TRBV7-3 and TRBJ2-1, with 10 bases fitting TRBD1. V gave up 1 base and J gave up 2 bases; unmatched junction bases: 5. Germline V gives CDR1 SGHTA, CDR2 FQGTGA. The CDR3 has 17 residues. The CDR3 nucleotides read TGTGCCAGCAGCTTAAACCCTGGACAGGGGGCCTACAATGAGCAGTTCTTC. Protein product: CASSLNPGQGAYNEQFF.

The J gene is TRBJ1-1, the V gene TRBV29-1, with 7 bases lining up with TRBD1. From germline, CDR1 is SQVTM and CDR2 ANQGSEA. The CDR3 is made up of 13 amino acids. V lost 6 bases to trimming and J lost 1 base; unmatched junction nucleotides: 5. The CDR3 DNA is TGCAGCGTCACCGGGACAGCGAACACTGAAGCTTTCTTT. Its translation: CSVTGTANTEAFF.

The chain carries TRBV6-8 and TRBJ1-6; tentative D call: TRBD1 (6 bases). The CDR3 runs to 22 residues. V lost 5 bases and J 7 bases, leaving 36 bases between the germline ends. Germline CDR1 and CDR2: MNHGY and SAAAGT. The CDR3 DNA reads TGTGCCAGCAGTCTAACCCTCTTAAGAAAACAGGGAGTTGGAGGTAAAAATTCACCCCTCCACTTT. Its protein is CASSLTLLRKQGVGGKNSPLHF.

The CDR3 is CAWSAPGQGTYNSPLHF. The CDR3 bases are TGTGCCTGGAGTGCACCGGGACAGGGAACCTATAATTCACCCCTCCACTTT. The rearrangement uses TRBV30 and TRBJ1-6, with 9 bases matching TRBD1. After removal of 1 base from V and 2 bases from J, the junction contained 6 bases not matched to a gene. The germline V gene has CDR1 GTSNPN and CDR2 SVGIG (reference sequence). The CDR3 has 17 amino acids.

The rearrangement uses TRBV7-9 and TRBJ2-1, with D possibly TRBD1 on 5 matching bases. Germline values: CDR1 SEHNR, CDR2 FQNEAQ (reference sequence). Trimming shortened V by 4 bases and J by 9 bases, and 19 bases separated the two germline ends. CDR3 size: 15 residues. CDR3 region: CASSSLRDFGSEQFF. CDR3 coding DNA: TGTGCCAGCAGCTCGCTCAGGGATTTCGGATCTGAGCAGTTCTTC.

The chain combines TRBV18 with TRBJ2-2, with 9 nucleotides matching TRBD1. This CDR3 comprises 18 residues. Germline values: CDR1 KGHSH, CDR2 LQKENI. The trim removed 3 bases at V and 6 bases at J, leaving 14 bases unmatched. CDR3 DNA sequence: TGTGCCAGCTCACCGTTCAGCGGGACAGGGTCAGGCGCCGGGGAGCTGTTTTTT. It codes for CASSPFSGTGSGAGELFF. The variable domain in full, with the rest retrieved from reference TRBV18 and TRBJ2-2, is NAGVMQNPRHLVRRRGQEARLRCSPMKGHSHVYWYRQLPEEGLKFMVYLQKENIIDESGMPKERFSAEFPKEGPSILRIQQVVRGDSAAYFCASSPFSGTGSGAGELFFGEGSRLTVL.

The J gene is TRBJ2-1, the V gene TRBV12-3 or TRBV12-4; 8 nucleotides match TRBD1. This CDR3 comprises 13 residues. Trimming removed 6 bases from V and 9 bases from J; junction bases left unmatched: 7. Here the CDR3 reads CASSQQGVGEQFF. In DNA form, the CDR3 reads TGTGCCAGCAGCCAACAGGGGGTTGGTGAGCAGTTCTTC.

This clone occurred once. The V call is TRBV18, the J call TRBJ1-2; unclear D gene. The CDR3 covers 13 residues. The V end lost 4 bases, the J end lost 8 bases, and 14 bases lay between the germline ends. CDR1 and CDR2 (germline): KGHSH, LQKENI. The CDR3 region has the DNA TGTGCCAGCTCACACGACCCTACTTGGGGCTACACCTTC. Translation gives CASSHDPTWGYTF.

The CDR3 loop is CASSYEYGYTF. Here the CDR3 DNA reads TGTGCCAGCAGTTACGAGTATGGCTACACCTTC. The chain couples TRBV6-5 to TRBJ1-2, with D hard to call. The CDR3 totals 11 residues. The V end was cut by 2 bases, the J end by 5 bases, with 3 bases between. Germline V gives CDR1 MNHEY, CDR2 SVGAGI.

The gene calls are TRBV27 and TRBJ1-1; D remains ambiguous. CDR3 length: 13 amino acids. Trimming shortened V by 6 bases and J by 0 bases, and 8 bases separated the two germline ends. CDR1 is MNHEY, CDR2 SMNVEV, per germline (reference sequence). The CDR3 loop is CASSWNLNTEAFF. The CDR3 nucleotides are TGTGCCAGCAGCTGGAATCTGAACACTGAAGCTTTCTTT.

V and J are TRBV5-8 and TRBJ2-7; 10 bases match TRBD1. In germline, CDR1 is SGHTS, CDR2 YDEGEE. The CDR3 runs 15 residues. With 4 bases clipped from V and 3 bases from J, the junction kept 7 bases outside the gene matches. The CDR3 DNA reads TGTGCCAGCAGCCCGGAGGGGACAGGGGTCTACGAGCAGTACTTC. Translated: CASSPEGTGVYEQYF.

The gene calls are TRBV3-1 (or the pseudogene TRBV3-2) and TRBJ2-6; D may correspond to TRBD1 or TRBD2 (5 bases each). The CDR3 is 15 residues long. The germline V gene encodes CDR1 LGHDT and CDR2 YNNKEL (reference sequence). Deletions cut 8 bases from V and 2 bases from J, with 13 bases between. DNA for the CDR3: TGTGCCAGCGCCGACTGGGGGACTGGGGCCAACGTCCTGACTTTC. This encodes CASADWGTGANVLTF.

The chain has TRBV5-1 and TRBJ2-7; 12 bases are shared with TRBD1. Germline loops: CDR1 SGHRS, CDR2 YFSETQ. CDR3 size: 14 residues. V was pared by 4 bases and J by 6 bases, with 5 bases of the junction left unmatched. The CDR3 nucleotides are TGCGCCAGCAGCCAGGGACAGGGGGCTCTCGAGCAGTACTTC. This sequence encodes CASSQGQGALEQYF.

V gene TRBV6-5 combines with J gene TRBJ2-7; 7 nucleotides line up with TRBD2. After removal of 8 bases from V and 3 bases from J, the junction contained 7 bases not matched to a gene. Germline CDR1 is MNHEY and CDR2 is SVGAGI. The CDR3 consists of 13 residues. CDR3 in amino acids: CASPAGGNYEQYF. CDR3 bases: TGTGCCAGCCCCGCCGGGGGGAACTACGAGCAGTACTTC.

The rearrangement joins TRBV28 to TRBJ2-1; either TRBD1 or TRBD2 may fit D (5 bases each). Trimming shortened V by 3 bases and J by 5 bases, and 29 bases separated the two germline ends. This CDR3 contains 20 residues. CDR1 and CDR2 from the germline V gene are MDHEN and SYDVKM. CDR3 in amino acids: CASSFFLPTSTGTKNNEQFF. Here the CDR3 DNA reads TGTGCCAGCAGTTTTTTTCTCCCAACCTCAACCGGGACGAAAAACAATGAGCAGTTCTTC.

This chain connects TRBV28 to TRBJ1-2; tentatively, D is TRBD1 (5 bases). The CDR3 has 12 amino acids. The V end was cut by 6 bases, the J end by 7 bases, with 12 bases between. Germline V gene sequence: CDR1 MDHEN, CDR2 SYDVKM. The CDR3 spells CASSTDIFGYTF. The DNA for the CDR3 is TGTGCCAGCAGCACGGACATTTTTGGCTACACCTTC.

As concerns this clone: This sample includes further DNA sequences coding for the same CDR3. The gene calls are TRBV7-9 and TRBJ1-1, with TRBD1 identical over 9 bases. Losses at the gene ends were 3 bases for V and 5 bases for J; bases not matched to a gene: 1. This CDR3 is 13 amino acids long. The germline V gene encodes CDR1 SEHNR and CDR2 FQNEAQ (reference sequence). This chain's CDR3 is CASSLGQGTEAFF. CDR3 sequence (DNA): TGTGCCAGCAGCTTGGGACAGGGAACTGAAGCTTTCTTT.

The rearrangement links TRBV28 to TRBJ1-1; 8 positions match TRBD1. Germline trimming cut 3 bases from V and 5 bases from J; bases unmatched to any gene: 5. CDR1 and CDR2 (germline): MDHEN, SYDVKM. The CDR3 length is 14 residues. The CDR3: CASSFGQGSTEAFF. The CDR3 DNA follows: TGTGCCAGCAGTTTTGGACAGGGATCGACTGAAGCTTTCTTT.

The chain employs TRBV7-9 and TRBJ1-4, with D perhaps TRBD1 (5 bases). The CDR3 length is 14 residues. CDR1 and CDR2 (germline): SEHNR, FQNEAQ (reference sequence). Trimming left V 5 bases short and J 4 bases short, with 11 bases between. As DNA, the CDR3 is TGTGCCAGCAGCGCCCAGGGTGTTAATGAAAAACTGTTTTTT. Its translation is CASSAQGVNEKLFF.

The genes are TRBV19 and TRBJ1-4, with TRBD1 matching 7 bases. J lost 6 bases, V lost 4 bases, and 8 bases had no gene match. The CDR3 contains 15 residues. Germline assignment: CDR1 LNHDA and CDR2 SQIVND (reference sequence). CDR3 in amino acids: CASSNSAGGYEKLFF. CDR3 nucleotides: TGTGCCAGTAGTAACTCGGCAGGGGGGTATGAAAAACTGTTTTTT.

The chain is built from TRBV28 and TRBJ1-6, with D perhaps TRBD1 (5 bases). This CDR3 is 18 amino acids long. The germline V gene encodes CDR1 MDHEN and CDR2 SYDVKM. Trimming took 4 bases from V and 0 from J, leaving 16 bases between them. The DNA for the CDR3 is TGTGCCAGCAGTTCCTCCGGGACCAGGAGCTCCTATAATTCACCCCTCCACTTT. Amino acid sequence: CASSSSGTRSSYNSPLHF.

V gene TRBV11-3 combines with J gene TRBJ1-2; D unclear. The V and J ends lost 5 bases and 1 base respectively, with 8 bases between them. The CDR3 is 13 amino acids. Per the germline V gene, CDR1 is SGHNT and CDR2 is YENEEA. The CDR3 DNA reads as TGTGCCAGCAGCGCTGATTTTAACTATGGCTACACCTTC. Amino acids: CASSADFNYGYTF.

CDR3 bases: TGTGCCAGCAGACGATGGACCGTAGAGGCGGCGGGCACTGAAGCTTTCTTT. Translated, it gives CASRRWTVEAAGTEAFF. The rearrangement links TRBV7-3 to TRBJ1-1, with D hard to call. CDR1 SGHTA and CDR2 FQGTGA come from the germline V gene. Trimming stripped 6 bases from V and 4 bases from J, with 24 bases between. CDR3 size: 17 residues.

This CDR3 is CASSDPGYEQFF. For the CDR3, the DNA is TGTGCCAGCAGCGACCCGGGTTATGAGCAGTTCTTC. The rearrangement uses TRBV7-9 and TRBJ2-1; D call uncertain. The V gene's germline CDR1 is SEHNR and CDR2 FQNEAQ (reference sequence). There are 12 residues in the CDR3. Trimming stripped 5 bases from V and 8 bases from J, with 10 bases between.

The J gene is TRBJ1-6, the V gene TRBV3-1 (or the pseudogene TRBV3-2); D remains unclear. Trimming took off 1 base at V and 7 bases at J, with 8 bases between the two ends. CDR3 length: 14 amino acids. Germline V gene data show CDR1 as LGHDT and CDR2 as YNNKEL (reference sequence). CDR3 protein: CASSQGSGNSPLHF. In DNA, the CDR3 is TGTGCCAGCAGCCAAGGCAGTGGGAATTCACCCCTCCACTTT.

V and J are TRBV30 and TRBJ1-5; the D is unclear. The CDR3 spans 15 residues. CDR1 and CDR2 from the germline V gene are GTSNPN and SVGIG (reference sequence). V shed 4 bases and J shed 3 bases, with 16 bases lying between them. CDR3 coding DNA: TGTGCCTGGACCCCTACTGGGCGGCTCAATCAGCCCCAGCATTTT. Translation: CAWTPTGRLNQPQHF.

This clone came up once. V usage is TRBV3-1 (or the pseudogene TRBV3-2) and J usage is TRBJ1-1, with no clear D. V lost 4 bases and J lost 0, with 15 bases in between. The germline V gene has CDR1 LGHDT and CDR2 YNNKEL (reference sequence). The CDR3 has 16 amino acids. CDR3 in DNA: TGTGCCAGCAGCCCAAACAGACTCGCCCTGAACACTGAAGCTTTCTTT. It yields the protein CASSPNRLALNTEAFF.